A single TCR beta chain is shown here with its context. The antigen remains undetermined. This sample is drawn from a study of cytomegalovirus exposure and HLA in healthy donors. Findings and limits, study-wide: It was approximately 160 TCR beta chains that were listed as cytomegalovirus-associated.

V was pared by 1 base and J by 6 bases, with 14 bases between. There are 14 residues in the CDR3. Germline CDR1 is SGHRS and CDR2 is YFSETQ. 60 Vbeta and 13 Jbeta primers were used in PCR. TCRdb keeps only in-frame clones here, not all; method: immunoSEQ multiplex PCR. The data hold about 150,000 clones, with over 60% observed a single time. The source is a woman aged 25 to 39 in good health and CMV-seronegative. The rearrangement uses TRBV5-1 and TRBJ2-7, with D possibly being TRBD1 (6 bases). Sequencing was performed on PBMCs. This CDR3 is CASSLKATGSEQYF. CDR3 DNA: TGCGCCAGCAGCTTGAAAGCGACAGGATCCGAGCAGTACTTC.